The 5 T cell receptor beta chains presented below share a single source sample, sequenced in a study of blood T cell repertoires in COVID-19. Some clones are missing from TCRdb's copy, which holds only in-frame ones; the method was immunoSEQ multiplex PCR. The sample yields 150,000 to 200,000 clones, 82% seen once. Material for sequencing was peripheral blood. Receptors were obtained from a woman aged 40 to 50 with COVID-19, enrolled during active disease.

This chain links TRBV29-1 with TRBJ1-1; tentative D call: TRBD1 (6 bases). Germline V CDR1 and CDR2: SQVTM, ANQGSEA. The CDR3 covers 14 residues. Trimming pared 4 bases from V and 3 bases from J, leaving 15 bases between. The CDR3 is CSVGGGVRDTEAFF. The CDR3 DNA reads as TGCAGCGTTGGAGGGGGAGTTCGGGACACTGAAGCTTTCTTT.

The chain is built from TRBV12-3 or TRBV12-4 and TRBJ1-1; TRBD1 matches at 7 bases. The CDR3 spans 13 residues. V lost 6 bases, J lost 5 bases, and 6 bases stayed unmatched. Here the CDR3 reads CASSRQGNTEAFF. As DNA, the CDR3 is TGTGCCAGCAGCCGACAGGGTAATACTGAAGCTTTCTTT.

The CDR3 nucleotides read TGTGCCATCAGCAGGGAAGGGACTGAAGCTTTCTTT. Amino acid sequence: CAISREGTEAFF. This chain joins TRBV10-3 and TRBJ1-1; tentatively, D is TRBD1 (5 bases). This CDR3 contains 12 residues. V lost 6 bases to trimming and J lost 5 bases, with 10 bases between them. Germline CDR1 and CDR2: ENHRY and SYGVKD.

V gene TRBV7-9 combines with J gene TRBJ2-7; D not certain. In germline, CDR1 is SEHNR, CDR2 FQNEAQ (reference sequence). CDR3 length equals 12 residues. Trimming shortened V by 6 bases and J by 4 bases, and 10 bases separated the two germline ends. CDR3 DNA sequence: TGTGCCAGCAGTGTCTTCGGGTACGAGCAGTACTTC. Encoded protein: CASSVFGYEQYF.

This sequence joins TRBV6-5 and TRBJ2-3, with 8 nucleotides matching TRBD2. J gave up 4 bases and V 8 bases, and 5 bases lay outside the gene matches. The CDR3 contains 13 residues. Germline V gene lookup returns CDR1 MNHEY and CDR2 SVGAGI. The CDR3: CASREGPADTQYF. The CDR3 nucleotides are TGTGCCAGCCGGGAGGGCCCCGCAGATACGCAGTATTTT.